The clone carrying this T cell receptor beta chain appeared a single time. This sample was included in a study of regulatory T cells in long-lasting Graves disease. Losses at the gene ends were 2 bases for V and 5 bases for J; bases not matched to a gene: 7. The CDR3 covers 16 residues. Germline assignment: CDR1 LGHDT and CDR2 YNNKEL (reference sequence). Both iRepertoire HTBI primers and Arm-PCR of CDR3 regions were used to build the TCR beta libraries. TCRdb independently ran MiXCR on the multiplex PCR reads; one entry per CDR3 protein. The sample includes under 500,000 distinct CDR3 sequences, 20% seen only once; the top ten take less than 25%. Time point indicated: persistent/refractory GD, antithyroid drugs over 5 years with positive TRAb. RNA isolated from PBMCs was used to make the TCR library.

The sequenced sample was peripheral blood mononuclear cells (PBMCs), obtained when the disease was refractory, from a patient treated with antithyroid drugs. The receptor comes from a female donor with Graves disease. The rearrangement links TRBV3-1 to TRBJ2-5, with 11 bases fitting TRBD2. This chain's CDR3 is CASSQIAGGPAETQYF. CDR3 sequence (DNA): TGTGCCAGCAGCCAAATAGCGGGAGGGCCCGCTGAGACCCAGTACTTC.